The rows below give T cell receptor beta chains drawn from one sample of a study of blood T cells in healthy people across ages. TCRdb redid the calling of the 5' RACE reads with MiXCR, one entry per CDR3 protein. The repertoire consists of roughly 1.4 million distinct CDR3 sequences, with 59% occurring once and the leading ten covering over 6.5%. The sequenced sample was blood. The receptors were gathered from a man between 18 and 35 years old in good health. Both conserved end residues are part of each CDR3. Each record gives: CDR3 protein, CDR3 DNA, J gene, D gene, clone size, V gene. The D gene is left open where the match is weak. Part of the rows lack a size; the others show once, few, many or a class for expanded clones.

cdr3_aa: CASSLVAADIYEQYF
cdr3_nt: TGTGCCAGCAGCTTGGTAGCGGCAGATATCTACGAGCAGTACTTC
j_call: TRBJ2-7
d_call: NA
clone_size: NA
v_call: TRBV5-5

cdr3_aa: CASTHLKVGTLNVLTF
cdr3_nt: TGTGCCAGCACCCATCTCAAAGTTGGTACTCTCAACGTCCTGACTTTC
j_call: TRBJ2-6
d_call: NA
clone_size: few
v_call: TRBV28

cdr3_aa: CASSTNNNQPQHF
cdr3_nt: TGTGCCAGCAGCACAAATAACAATCAGCCCCAGCATTTT
j_call: TRBJ1-5
d_call: NA
clone_size: NA
v_call: TRBV13

cdr3_aa: CASRRLVSNNEQFF
cdr3_nt: TGTGCCAGCAGGAGACTAGTATCGAACAATGAGCAGTTCTTC
j_call: TRBJ2-1
d_call: NA
clone_size: NA
v_call: TRBV11-2

cdr3_aa: CASSLRDRETEKLFF
cdr3_nt: TGTGCCAGCAGTCTCCGGGACAGGGAGACTGAAAAACTGTTTTTT
j_call: TRBJ1-4
d_call: TRBD1
clone_size: few
v_call: TRBV28

cdr3_aa: CASAVSNTQYF
cdr3_nt: TGTGCTAGTGCAGTCAGCAATACGCAGTATTTT
j_call: TRBJ2-3
d_call: NA
clone_size: NA
v_call: TRBV12-5

cdr3_aa: CASGLAGGLYNEQFF
cdr3_nt: TGTGCCAGCGGGTTAGCGGGAGGGCTCTACAATGAGCAGTTCTTC
j_call: TRBJ2-1
d_call: TRBD2
clone_size: NA
v_call: TRBV28

cdr3_aa: CASSERGVRLYEQYF
cdr3_nt: TGCGCCAGCAGTGAAAGGGGGGTCCGCCTCTACGAGCAGTACTTC
j_call: TRBJ2-7
d_call: NA
clone_size: few
v_call: TRBV10-2

cdr3_aa: CASSQDSGWKTQYF
cdr3_nt: TGTGCCAGCAGCCAAGATTCGGGGTGGAAGACCCAGTACTTC
j_call: TRBJ2-5
d_call: NA
clone_size: NA
v_call: TRBV3-1

cdr3_aa: CASSSTYHYEQYF
cdr3_nt: TGCGCCAGCAGCTCGACTTACCACTACGAGCAGTACTTC
j_call: TRBJ2-7
d_call: NA
clone_size: NA
v_call: TRBV5-1

cdr3_aa: CASSQGLEATDTQYF
cdr3_nt: TGCGCCAGCAGCCAAGGACTAGAGGCCACAGATACGCAGTATTTT
j_call: TRBJ2-3
d_call: NA
clone_size: many
v_call: TRBV4-3

cdr3_aa: CASSSFREPYQPQHF
cdr3_nt: TGTGCCAGCAGCTCCTTCAGGGAACCCTATCAGCCCCAGCATTTT
j_call: TRBJ1-5
d_call: NA
clone_size: NA
v_call: TRBV6-1

cdr3_aa: CASSGGGREGAFF
cdr3_nt: TGCGCCAGCAGTGGCGGGGGGCGAGAAGGAGCTTTCTTT
j_call: TRBJ1-1
d_call: NA
clone_size: NA
v_call: TRBV10-1

cdr3_aa: CASSRDGANYGYTF
cdr3_nt: TGTGCCAGCAGCCGGGACGGAGCTAACTATGGCTACACCTTC
j_call: TRBJ1-2
d_call: NA
clone_size: few
v_call: TRBV6-2/TRBV6-3

cdr3_aa: CASSKLAGVEQYF
cdr3_nt: TGTGCCAGCAGTAAATTAGCGGGAGTTGAGCAGTACTTC
j_call: TRBJ2-5
d_call: TRBD2
clone_size: NA
v_call: TRBV27

cdr3_aa: CAISESNLAGVDTQYF
cdr3_nt: TGTGCCATCAGTGAGTCGAATCTAGCGGGAGTGGATACGCAGTATTTT
j_call: TRBJ2-3
d_call: TRBD2
clone_size: NA
v_call: TRBV10-3

cdr3_aa: CASSMTSGRQETQYF
cdr3_nt: TGTGCCAGCAGTATGACTAGCGGGAGACAAGAGACCCAGTACTTC
j_call: TRBJ2-5
d_call: TRBD2
clone_size: NA
v_call: TRBV6-5

cdr3_aa: CASSEATGKSGGYTF
cdr3_nt: TGCGCCAGCAGTGAGGCCACAGGGAAGAGTGGGGGCTACACCTTC
j_call: TRBJ1-2
d_call: NA
clone_size: NA
v_call: TRBV10-2

cdr3_aa: CASYARTRADNEQYF
cdr3_nt: TGTGCCAGTTATGCTCGGACCCGGGCGGACAATGAGCAGTACTTC
j_call: TRBJ2-7
d_call: NA
clone_size: NA
v_call: TRBV27

cdr3_aa: CASTEGGSGGDEQFF
cdr3_nt: TGCGCCAGCACTGAGGGGGGTAGTGGGGGCGATGAGCAGTTCTTC
j_call: TRBJ2-1
d_call: NA
clone_size: NA
v_call: TRBV10-1

cdr3_aa: CSARVQGALGNEQFF
cdr3_nt: TGCAGTGCTAGAGTTCAGGGGGCGCTTGGGAATGAGCAGTTCTTC
j_call: TRBJ2-1
d_call: TRBD1
clone_size: few
v_call: TRBV20-1

cdr3_aa: CASRSGKRYNEQYF
cdr3_nt: TGTGCCAGCAGATCCGGAAAGAGGTACAATGAGCAGTACTTC
j_call: TRBJ2-5
d_call: NA
clone_size: NA
v_call: TRBV6-5

cdr3_aa: CARTTASGSTPNEQFF
cdr3_nt: TGTGCCAGAACCACAGCTAGCGGGAGTACCCCCAATGAGCAGTTCTTC
j_call: TRBJ2-1
d_call: TRBD2
clone_size: NA
v_call: TRBV3-1

cdr3_aa: CASSLEYGGRGEKLFF
cdr3_nt: TGTGCCAGCAGCTTAGAGTACGGGGGGCGCGGAGAAAAACTGTTTTTT
j_call: TRBJ1-4
d_call: NA
clone_size: few
v_call: TRBV7-6

cdr3_aa: CASSFGGASQETQYF
cdr3_nt: TGTGCCAGCAGTTTCGGGGGGGCCTCCCAAGAGACCCAGTACTTC
j_call: TRBJ2-5
d_call: TRBD2
clone_size: NA
v_call: TRBV12-3/TRBV12-4

cdr3_aa: CASSQGMANTGELFF
cdr3_nt: TGTGCCAGCAGCCAGGGGATGGCAAACACCGGGGAGCTGTTTTTT
j_call: TRBJ2-2
d_call: NA
clone_size: NA
v_call: TRBV3-1

cdr3_aa: CSVLSTDTQYF
cdr3_nt: TGCAGCGTTTTGAGCACAGATACGCAGTATTTT
j_call: TRBJ2-3
d_call: NA
clone_size: many
v_call: TRBV29-1

cdr3_aa: CARSGNVNTEAFF
cdr3_nt: TGTGCCAGATCCGGGAATGTGAACACTGAAGCTTTCTTT
j_call: TRBJ1-1
d_call: NA
clone_size: NA
v_call: TRBV2

cdr3_aa: CASSVIYGREAFF
cdr3_nt: TGTGCCAGCAGCGTAATCTACGGGCGCGAAGCTTTCTTT
j_call: TRBJ1-1
d_call: NA
clone_size: NA
v_call: TRBV6-5

cdr3_aa: CASSQDSGDAYEQYF
cdr3_nt: TGTGCCAGCAGCCAAGATTCAGGGGATGCCTACGAGCAGTACTTC
j_call: TRBJ2-7
d_call: NA
clone_size: once
v_call: TRBV3-1

cdr3_aa: CASSLRRSLNTDAQYF
cdr3_nt: TGTGCCAGCAGCTTACGGCGAAGTCTAAACACAGATGCGCAGTATTTT
j_call: TRBJ2-3
d_call: NA
clone_size: NA
v_call: TRBV7-8

cdr3_aa: CASSLATWFEPNEQFF
cdr3_nt: TGTGCCAGCAGCTTAGCGACTTGGTTTGAGCCGAATGAGCAGTTCTTC
j_call: TRBJ2-1
d_call: NA
clone_size: few
v_call: TRBV7-9

cdr3_aa: CASGSGEEFTDTQYF
cdr3_nt: TGTGCCAGTGGATCGGGGGAGGAATTCACAGATACGCAGTATTTT
j_call: TRBJ2-3
d_call: NA
clone_size: few
v_call: TRBV7-9

cdr3_aa: CSARQEKWETQYF
cdr3_nt: TGCAGTGCTAGACAGGAAAAGTGGGAGACCCAGTACTTC
j_call: TRBJ2-5
d_call: NA
clone_size: few
v_call: TRBV20-1

cdr3_aa: CASIGLDDNEQFF
cdr3_nt: TGTGCCAGCATTGGCCTAGATGACAATGAGCAGTTCTTC
j_call: TRBJ2-1
d_call: NA
clone_size: NA
v_call: TRBV6-1

cdr3_aa: CSVDGEQGATYEQYF
cdr3_nt: TGCAGCGTTGACGGGGAACAGGGGGCAACCTACGAGCAGTACTTC
j_call: TRBJ2-7
d_call: TRBD1
clone_size: NA
v_call: TRBV29-1

cdr3_aa: CASSNKPGQVSYEQYF
cdr3_nt: TGTGCCAGCAGTAATAAACCTGGACAGGTTTCCTACGAGCAGTACTTC
j_call: TRBJ2-7
d_call: TRBD1
clone_size: NA
v_call: TRBV6-5

cdr3_aa: CASSLDISYNEQYF
cdr3_nt: TGTGCCAGCAGCTTGGATATCAGTTACAATGAGCAGTACTTC
j_call: TRBJ2-5
d_call: NA
clone_size: NA
v_call: TRBV5-6

cdr3_aa: CSARPSGEQYF
cdr3_nt: TGCAGTGCTAGACCAAGCGGCGAGCAGTACTTC
j_call: TRBJ2-7
d_call: NA
clone_size: NA
v_call: TRBV20-1

cdr3_aa: CASSLAGGRAYNEQFF
cdr3_nt: TGCGCCAGCAGCTTGGCAGGGGGCAGGGCCTACAATGAGCAGTTCTTC
j_call: TRBJ2-1
d_call: TRBD1
clone_size: few
v_call: TRBV5-1

cdr3_aa: CASTLAQGADYGYTF
cdr3_nt: TGTGCCAGTACACTTGCCCAGGGGGCGGACTATGGCTACACCTTC
j_call: TRBJ1-2
d_call: TRBD1
clone_size: NA
v_call: TRBV6-1

cdr3_aa: CASSQPSAPIRGNEQFF
cdr3_nt: TGTGCCAGCAGCCAACCGTCGGCTCCCATTAGGGGCAATGAGCAGTTCTTC
j_call: TRBJ2-1
d_call: NA
clone_size: NA
v_call: TRBV3-1

cdr3_aa: CASSLVQNEQYF
cdr3_nt: TGTGCCAGCAGTTTAGTACAGAACGAGCAGTACTTC
j_call: TRBJ2-7
d_call: NA
clone_size: few
v_call: TRBV12-3/TRBV12-4

cdr3_aa: CASSLGPGLDSTDTQYF
cdr3_nt: TGTGCCAGCAGCTTAGGCCCGGGGCTAGACAGCACAGATACGCAGTATTTT
j_call: TRBJ2-3
d_call: NA
clone_size: NA
v_call: TRBV7-8

cdr3_aa: CSASSDRGGWYGYTF
cdr3_nt: TGCAGTGCTAGCTCCGACAGGGGAGGGTGGTATGGCTACACCTTC
j_call: TRBJ1-2
d_call: TRBD1
clone_size: NA
v_call: TRBV20-1

cdr3_aa: CASSEYRMGQFF
cdr3_nt: TGTGCCAGCAGTGAATATCGGATGGGGCAGTTCTTC
j_call: TRBJ2-1
d_call: NA
clone_size: NA
v_call: TRBV25-1

cdr3_aa: CASSFIGTGSGELFF
cdr3_nt: TGTGCCAGCAGTTTCATCGGGACGGGGAGCGGGGAGCTGTTTTTT
j_call: TRBJ2-2
d_call: NA
clone_size: NA
v_call: TRBV6-2/TRBV6-3

cdr3_aa: CASSDGTSYEQYF
cdr3_nt: TGTGCCAGCAGTGACGGGACATCCTACGAGCAGTACTTC
j_call: TRBJ2-7
d_call: NA
clone_size: few
v_call: TRBV2

cdr3_aa: CASSLSRLAGGPYQETQYF
cdr3_nt: TGTGCCAGCAGTTTATCGCGACTAGCGGGAGGGCCATACCAAGAGACCCAGTACTTC
j_call: TRBJ2-5
d_call: TRBD2
clone_size: NA
v_call: TRBV27

cdr3_aa: CASSLVYSTTNEKLFF
cdr3_nt: TGTGCCAGCAGCTTAGTATACAGCACAACTAATGAAAAACTGTTTTTT
j_call: TRBJ1-4
d_call: NA
clone_size: NA
v_call: TRBV7-2

cdr3_aa: CASSSEKGPNYGYTF
cdr3_nt: TGTGCCAGCAGTTCAGAAAAAGGTCCTAACTATGGCTACACCTTC
j_call: TRBJ1-2
d_call: NA
clone_size: NA
v_call: TRBV28

cdr3_aa: CATSDPLGTEFNEQFF
cdr3_nt: TGTGCCACCAGTGACCCCTTAGGGACAGAGTTCAATGAGCAGTTCTTC
j_call: TRBJ2-1
d_call: TRBD1
clone_size: NA
v_call: TRBV24-1

cdr3_aa: CARSYAVQETQYF
cdr3_nt: TGTGCCCGCAGTTACGCGGTACAAGAGACCCAGTACTTC
j_call: TRBJ2-5
d_call: NA
clone_size: few
v_call: TRBV6-5